The following is a T cell receptor (beta chain) sequence with its context. The data originate from a study of control samples from healthy donors and cancer patients. Per the germline V gene, CDR1 is LNHDA and CDR2 is SQIVND (reference sequence). Trimming removed 10 bases from V and 6 bases from J; junction bases left unmatched: 11. The CDR3 runs 14 residues. Repertoires were generated with immunoSEQ multiplex PCR, while TCRdb's copy carries only in-frame clones and drops some. The table shows 250,000 to 300,000 clones, with more than 65% occurring only once. The receptor comes from a woman aged 55-75 years with lung cancer. Sequencing used PBMCs. This chain links TRBV19 with TRBJ1-5, with TRBD1 identical over 8 bases. DNA of the CDR3: TGTGCCACCCGACCGGACAGGGATGGTCAGCCCCAGCATTTT. As protein: CATRPDRDGQPQHF.